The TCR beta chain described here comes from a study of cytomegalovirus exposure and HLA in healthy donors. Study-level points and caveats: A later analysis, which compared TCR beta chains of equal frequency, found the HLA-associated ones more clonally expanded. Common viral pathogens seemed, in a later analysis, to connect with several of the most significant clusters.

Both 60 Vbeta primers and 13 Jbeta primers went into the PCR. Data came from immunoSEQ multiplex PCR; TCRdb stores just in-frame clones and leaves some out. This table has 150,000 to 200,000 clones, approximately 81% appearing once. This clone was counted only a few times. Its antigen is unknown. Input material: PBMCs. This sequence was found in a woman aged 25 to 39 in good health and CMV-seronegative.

CDR3 sequence: CATDSSNQPQHF. The CDR3 coding sequence is TGTGCCACCGACAGTAGCAATCAGCCCCAGCATTTT. The chain uses TRBV9 and TRBJ1-5, with D perhaps matching TRBD1 (5 bases). CDR3 length equals 12 residues. V lost 9 bases, J lost 0 bases, and 7 bases lay in between. The germline V gene encodes CDR1 SGDLS and CDR2 YYNGEE. The whole variable domain, remainder taken from reference TRBV9 and TRBJ1-5, is DSGVTQTPKHLITATGQRVTLRCSPRSGDLSVYWYQQSLDQGLQFLIQYYNGEERAKGNILERFSAQQFPDLHSELNLSSLELGDSALYFCATDSSNQPQHFGDGTRLSIL.